This T cell receptor beta chain comes out of a study of shared clonotypes between healthy human individuals. This clone was counted once. The authors split each subset's genomic DNA evenly across several immunoSEQ plates. Generated by immunoSEQ multiplex PCR, the TCRdb table keeps only in-frame clones and is missing some. The data hold around 690,000 clones, with 90% observed a single time. Looked up from germline, CDR1 is MNHEY and CDR2 is SVGAGI. This CDR3 has 14 residues. Trimming took 2 bases from V and 4 from J, leaving 9 bases between them. Sample: memory CD8+ T cells from PBMCs. Sample subset: CD45RO+ cells pooled with CCR7-negative TemRA cells. This chain connects TRBV6-5 to TRBJ1-5, with unresolved D. The sequence was collected from a young man in good health. Some clones in this sample may be carry-over from other donors' samples. The CDR3 here is CASSYNPTNQPQHF. CDR3 coding DNA: TGTGCCAGCAGTTACAATCCTACAAATCAGCCCCAGCATTTT.